This T cell receptor (beta chain) came from a study of T cells in Graves' hyperthyroidism and ophthalmopathy. Whole-study results and caveats: Ophthalmopathy prediction by the model preceded onset by a median about 6.8 months. Most thyroid clonotypes expanded above 0.001 appeared in blood too.

The source material, RNA transcripts, was used to amplify TCR beta CDR3 regions. A first-round RT-PCR of the TCR CDR3 used the HTBI primer set. MiXCR, run by TCRdb on the multiplex PCR reads, gives a single entry per CDR3 protein. The table shows roughly 750,000 distinct CDR3 sequences, with about 17% occurring only once. This clonotype was detected many times. Its matching antigen is unknown. The CDR3 runs 17 residues. The germline gives CDR1 SGHTA, CDR2 FQGTGA. With 5 bases clipped from V and 6 bases from J, the junction kept 14 bases outside the gene matches. Researchers defined stable Graves' hyperthyroidism as no ophthalmopathy progression within 18 months.

The clonotype was recovered from a man between 18 and 29 years old with Graves' hyperthyroidism. The rearrangement links TRBV7-3 to TRBJ2-2; 8 positions agree with TRBD1. The sample consisted of blood. CDR3 sequence reads: CASSPGQGMKSAGELFF. The CDR3 DNA reads TGTGCCAGCAGCCCAGGACAGGGAATGAAGAGTGCCGGGGAGCTGTTTTTT. Together with reference TRBV7-3 and TRBJ2-2, the CDR3 gives the full variable domain: GAGVSQTPSNKVTEKGKYVELRCDPISGHTALYWYRQSLGQGPEFLIYFQGTGAADDSGLPNDRFFAVRPEGSVSTLKIQRTERGDSAVYLCASSPGQGMKSAGELFFGEGSRLTVL.